A selection of T cell receptor beta chains follows, all from one sample in a study of cytomegalovirus exposure and HLA in healthy donors. TCRdb's table, derived via immunoSEQ multiplex PCR, lists solely in-frame clones and lacks some. The table includes tens of thousands of clones, about 73% detected once. Sequencing was done on a sample of PBMCs. The receptors here all came from a man aged 35-49 years in good health and CMV-seronegative. CDR3s leave out the opening cysteine and the closing phenylalanine or tryptophan.

j_gene	v_gene	len	CDR3aa
TRBJ2-3	TRBV7-2	12	ASSLAGAVDTQY
TRBJ2-2	TRBV5-1	16	ASSLGVRLAEDTGELF
TRBJ1-5	TRBV19	12	ASSMRGGDQPQH
TRBJ2-1	TRBV4-3	15	ASSQDIAGAPYNEQF
TRBJ2-5	TRBV2	12	ASKKSRVGETQY
TRBJ2-5	TRBV4-1	13	ASSQGAGSQETQY
TRBJ1-2	TRBV27	16	ASTRTANFDNANYGYT
TRBJ2-3	TRBV7-2	12	ASSLSGGTDTQY
TRBJ2-3	TRBV10-2	12	ASSDYTATDTQY
TRBJ2-1	TRBV7-9	12	ASSLEQKAIEQF
TRBJ2-5	TRBV6-5	12	ASSYSRLGRTQY